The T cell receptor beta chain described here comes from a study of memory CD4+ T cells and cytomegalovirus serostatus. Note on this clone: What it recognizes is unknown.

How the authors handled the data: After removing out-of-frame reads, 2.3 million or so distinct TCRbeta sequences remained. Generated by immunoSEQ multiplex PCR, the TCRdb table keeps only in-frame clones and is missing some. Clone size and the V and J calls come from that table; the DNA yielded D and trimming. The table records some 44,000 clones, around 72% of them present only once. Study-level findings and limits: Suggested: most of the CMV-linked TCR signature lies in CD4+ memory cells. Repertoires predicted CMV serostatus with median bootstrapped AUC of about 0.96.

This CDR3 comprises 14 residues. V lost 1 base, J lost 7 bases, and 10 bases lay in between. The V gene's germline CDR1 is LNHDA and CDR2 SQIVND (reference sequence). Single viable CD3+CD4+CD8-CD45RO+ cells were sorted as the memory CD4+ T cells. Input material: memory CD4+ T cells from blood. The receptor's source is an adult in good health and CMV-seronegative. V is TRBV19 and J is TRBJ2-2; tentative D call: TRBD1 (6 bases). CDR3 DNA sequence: TGTGCCAGTAGTATAGCTCTGACAGGCGGGGAGCTGTTTTTT. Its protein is CASSIALTGGELFF.